This T cell receptor beta chain comes out of a study of T-cell memory formation after mild COVID-19. Study background: There were largely donor-specific TCR clusters. Study-level findings and limits: Clones that contracted from day 15 to 85 had balanced CD4/CD8; later expanders were CD4+ biased. Second-wave clones with a day 37 peak had unconfirmed SARS-CoV-2 specificity.

The CDR3 spans 14 residues. Per germline, CDR1 SEHNR and CDR2 FQNEAQ (reference sequence). Trimming left V 5 bases short and J 1 base short, with 11 bases between. Each CDR3 protein is one row after TCRdb ran MiXCR on the 5' RACE reads. The profile shows roughly 110,000 distinct CDR3 sequences, 9.5% to 15% of them singletons. Concerning this clonotype: Its antigen is currently unknown.

Sequencing was performed on PBMCs or a T cell subset sorted from them (not recorded which). V and J are TRBV7-9 and TRBJ1-1, with D maybe TRBD1 (5 bases). The clonotype comes from an adult woman who had mild COVID-19 (a few samples of this study predate the infection). Cell type and time point are not known. DNA of the CDR3: TGTGCCAGCAGCCGTGACAGCTGGAACACTGAAGCTTTCTTT. Amino acids: CASSRDSWNTEAFF.